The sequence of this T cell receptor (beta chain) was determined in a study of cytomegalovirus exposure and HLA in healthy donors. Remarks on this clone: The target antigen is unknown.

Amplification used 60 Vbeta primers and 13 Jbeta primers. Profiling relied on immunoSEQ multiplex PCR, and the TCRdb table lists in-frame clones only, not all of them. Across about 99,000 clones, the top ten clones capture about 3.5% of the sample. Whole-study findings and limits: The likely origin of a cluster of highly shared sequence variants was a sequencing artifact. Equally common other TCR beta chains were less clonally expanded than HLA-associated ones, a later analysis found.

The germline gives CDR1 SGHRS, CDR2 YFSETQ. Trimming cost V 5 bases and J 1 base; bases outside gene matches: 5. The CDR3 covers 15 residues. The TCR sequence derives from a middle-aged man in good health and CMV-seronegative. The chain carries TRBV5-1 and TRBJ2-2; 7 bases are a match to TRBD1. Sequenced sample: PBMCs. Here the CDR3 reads CASSLRTGNTGELFF. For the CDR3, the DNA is TGCGCCAGCAGTCTCCGGACAGGGAACACCGGGGAGCTGTTTTTT.